This T cell receptor (beta chain) derives from a study of immune cell composition in non-small cell lung cancer. Generated by immunoSEQ multiplex PCR, the TCRdb table keeps only in-frame clones and is missing some. The sample carries about 5,000 clones, roughly 78% recorded once. The length of the CDR3 is 17 residues. Germline values: CDR1 LNHDA, CDR2 SQIVND (reference sequence). V trimming: 7 bases; J trimming: 3 bases; junction bases outside the gene matches: 12. The receptor's source is a human donor with non-small cell lung cancer. The V call is TRBV19, the J call TRBJ1-5; 10 nucleotides agree with TRBD1. Sequenced: lung tumor tissue. The CDR3 coding sequence is TGTGCCAGTAATGGAACTCCGGGACAGGGGAACAATCAGCCCCAGCATTTT. Its translation: CASNGTPGQGNNQPQHF.